The 16 T cell receptor beta chains below all came from one sample that was sequenced in a study of T-cell reconstitution after alpha-beta-depleted transplantation in children. Unique molecular identifiers were built into the TCRbeta library. TCRdb reanalysed the PCR reads using MiXCR and keeps one entry per CDR3 protein. The sample holds 300,000 or so distinct CDR3 sequences, approximately 9.6% seen once. Sequenced here: PBMCs from the stem cell graft donor, sampled from the stem cell graft. The receptors shown here come from a human donor who donated a stem cell graft to a child with SCID.

This clonotype has more than one count but fewer than ten. The chain recombines TRBV19 with TRBJ2-5; 8 nucleotides align to TRBD1. After removal of 6 bases from V and 4 bases from J, the junction contained 10 bases not matched to a gene. Germline values: CDR1 LNHDA, CDR2 SQIVND (reference sequence). The CDR3 loop spans 15 amino acids. CDR3 in amino acids: CASSGAQGGTETQYF. The DNA of the CDR3 is TGTGCCAGTAGCGGAGCACAGGGGGGTACAGAGACCCAGTACTTC.

There are a few counts of this clonotype. V and J are TRBV5-1 and TRBJ2-7; possible D gene TRBD2, 6 bases. Per the germline V gene, CDR1 is SGHRS and CDR2 is YFSETQ. With 0 bases removed from V and 4 bases from J, the gap between germline ends came to 14 bases. This CDR3 contains 15 residues. CDR3 protein: CASSLAKGLLYEQYF. The CDR3 DNA follows: TGCGCCAGCAGCTTGGCCAAGGGACTCTTATACGAGCAGTACTTC.

In this sample, this clonotype turned up a few times. J is TRBJ2-7 and V is TRBV7-9; D is unresolved. The CDR3 is 13 amino acids. Germline V gives CDR1 SEHNR, CDR2 FQNEAQ (reference sequence). V was shortened by 2 bases and J by 7 bases, with 12 bases between the two germline ends. This CDR3 reads CASSLTSQKEQYF. The CDR3 DNA sequence: TGTGCCAGCAGCTTAACGTCCCAGAAGGAGCAGTACTTC. The variable domain in full, completed from reference TRBV7-9 and TRBJ2-7, reads DTGVSQNPRHKITKRGQNVTFRCDPISEHNRLYWYRQTLGQGPEFLTYFQNEAQLEKSRLLSDRFSAERPKGSFSTLEIQRTEQGDSAMYLCASSLTSQKEQYFGPGTRLTVT.

The sample holds a few counts of this clonotype. The chain couples TRBV6-5 to TRBJ1-5; TRBD1 matches 10 bases. Germline values: CDR1 MNHEY, CDR2 SVGAGI. With 5 bases clipped from V and 1 base from J, the junction kept 2 bases outside the gene matches. This CDR3 contains 15 residues. The CDR3 reads CASSRGQGSNQPQHF. The CDR3, as DNA: TGTGCCAGCAGTCGGGGACAGGGGAGCAATCAGCCCCAGCATTTT.

This sequence joins TRBV28 and TRBJ2-7; D is possibly TRBD1 (5 bases). There are 15 residues in the CDR3. CDR1 and CDR2 (germline): MDHEN, SYDVKM. V was cut by 6 bases and J by 1 base, with 16 bases left in between. The CDR3 protein is CASRGRANPSYEQYF. Written as DNA, the CDR3 is TGTGCCAGCAGAGGCAGGGCCAACCCTTCCTACGAGCAGTACTTC.

This clonotype was detected a few times. This sequence joins TRBV20-1 and TRBJ2-7; 8 bases align to TRBD1. V was pared by 7 bases and J by 3 bases, with 5 bases of the junction left unmatched. Germline V gives CDR1 DFQATT, CDR2 SNEGSKA (reference sequence). The CDR3 totals 12 residues. The CDR3 DNA follows: TGCAGTGGGACGGACAGGGACTACGAGCAGTACTTC. Translated: CSGTDRDYEQYF.

The rearrangement uses TRBV20-1 and TRBJ1-4; D gene uncertain. With 1 base removed from V and 0 bases from J, the gap between germline ends came to 9 bases. The germline V gene encodes CDR1 DFQATT and CDR2 SNEGSKA (reference sequence). CDR3 size: 15 residues. CDR3 protein: CSARGRTATNEKLFF. Here the CDR3 DNA reads TGCAGTGCTAGAGGCAGGACCGCAACTAATGAAAAACTGTTTTTT.

The chain has TRBV7-2 and TRBJ1-3; TRBD1 matches 8 bases. V shed 4 bases and J 4 bases; nucleotides not matched to a gene: 6. Germline-derived CDR1 and CDR2 are SGHTA and FQGNSA. CDR3 length: 15 amino acids. The CDR3 DNA reads as TGTGCCAGCAGCTACAGGGGGACAATCGGAAACACCATATATTTT. This encodes CASSYRGTIGNTIYF.

The chain links TRBV7-6 to TRBJ1-5; tentative D call: TRBD1 (6 bases). Germline CDR1 is SGHVS and CDR2 is FNYEAQ. Trimming removed 5 bases from V and 0 bases from J, with 11 bases in between. The CDR3 consists of 15 residues. The DNA for the CDR3 is TGTGCCAGCAGCGCGGACAGTAATAGCAATCAGCCCCAGCATTTT. It codes for CASSADSNSNQPQHF.

The table lists this clonotype with a few counts. The genes are TRBV5-8 and TRBJ1-1, with D possibly being TRBD1 (5 bases). The CDR3 is 15 amino acids. Germline V gene lookup returns CDR1 SGHTS and CDR2 YDEGEE. V gave up 4 bases and J gave up 6 bases, with 19 bases separating them. CDR3 bases: TGTGCCAGCAGCGGTTATGGACGGGGCGTCCCTGAAGCTTTCTTT. This sequence encodes CASSGYGRGVPEAFF. Variable domain in full (rest from reference TRBV5-8 and TRBJ1-1): EAGVTQSPTHLIKTRGQQATLRCSPISGHTSVYWYQQALGLGLQFLLWYDEGEERNRGNFPPRFSGRQFPNYSSELNVNALELEDSALYLCASSGYGRGVPEAFFGQGTRLTVV.

This clonotype came up many times. V and J are TRBV7-6 and TRBJ2-3, with 8 bases lining up with TRBD2. Germline V lookup: CDR1 SGHVS, CDR2 FNYEAQ. Trimming took 5 bases from V and 2 from J; bases not matched to a gene: 9. This CDR3 is built from 16 residues. This chain's CDR3 is CASSVARAGATDTQYF. DNA of the CDR3: TGTGCCAGCAGCGTGGCACGAGCGGGGGCCACAGATACGCAGTATTTT.

The chain uses TRBV24-1 and TRBJ2-1; D may be TRBD1 (5 bases). V was pared by 1 base and J by 5 bases, with 8 bases between. Germline CDR1 and CDR2: KGHDR and SFDVKD. This CDR3 comprises 14 residues. The CDR3, as DNA: TGTGCCACCAGTGATTTCCCAGGGAACAATGAGCAGTTCTTC. It is translated as CATSDFPGNNEQFF.

The sample holds a few counts of this clonotype. The J gene is TRBJ2-7, the V gene TRBV4-2; 13 bases map to TRBD2. The CDR3 extends over 15 amino acids. V shed 6 bases, J shed 4 bases, and the junction held 6 bases outside the gene matches. The germline V gene has CDR1 LGHNA and CDR2 YNFKEQ. The DNA of the CDR3 is TGTGCCAGCAGGGAACTAGCGGGGGGGCTGTACGAGCAGTACTTC. It yields the protein CASRELAGGLYEQYF.

At least ten counts were recorded for this clonotype. The chain uses TRBV7-9 and TRBJ2-3, with D uncertain. Germline V lookup: CDR1 SEHNR, CDR2 FQNEAQ (reference sequence). Trimming cost V 4 bases and J 4 bases, with 15 bases left between them. The CDR3 is 15 amino acids. DNA for the CDR3: TGTGCCAGCAGCTGGCGACCTGGAGAGTCAGATACGCAGTATTTT. Its translation is CASSWRPGESDTQYF.

Written as DNA, the CDR3 is TGTGCCAGCAGTTACAGTACAGACGGGACATGGAACACCATATATTTT. Translating gives CASSYSTDGTWNTIYF. This chain connects TRBV6-5 to TRBJ1-3, with D maybe TRBD1 (6 bases). The CDR3 runs to 16 residues. V shed 2 bases and J shed 7 bases, with 18 bases lying between them. Per the germline V gene, CDR1 is MNHEY and CDR2 is SVGAGI.

This clonotype was observed many times. The J gene is TRBJ1-5, the V gene TRBV7-9; D is unclear. Trimming stripped 5 bases from V and 7 bases from J, with 9 bases between. Germline CDR1 SEHNR, CDR2 FQNEAQ (reference sequence). The CDR3 is 12 amino acids. Written as DNA, the CDR3 is TGTGCCAGCAGCGTCGGGAGGCAGCCCCAGCATTTT. Translating it yields CASSVGRQPQHF. Full variable domain (rest looked up from reference TRBV7-9 and TRBJ1-5): DTGVSQNPRHKITKRGQNVTFRCDPISEHNRLYWYRQTLGQGPEFLTYFQNEAQLEKSRLLSDRFSAERPKGSFSTLEIQRTEQGDSAMYLCASSVGRQPQHFGDGTRLSIL.